Included here is one T cell receptor beta chain sequence, with context. The sample comes from a study of T cell changes during pregnancy in multiple sclerosis. Germline CDR1 and CDR2: MNHEY and SMNVEV (reference sequence). This CDR3 is built from 16 residues. The V gene lost 1 base and the J gene lost 0 bases, with 10 bases spanning the gap. Data came from immunoSEQ multiplex PCR; TCRdb stores just in-frame clones and leaves some out. This table holds about 130,000 clones, roughly 95% found once. The J gene is TRBJ2-1, the V gene TRBV27, with a tentative D call TRBD2 (5 bases). The source material was peripheral blood, sampled after pregnancy. This clonotype originated in a female donor with multiple sclerosis, enrolled in a pregnancy study. CDR3 nucleotide sequence: TGTGCCAGCAGTTTATATAGCGAGAGCTCCTACAATGAGCAGTTCTTC. It specifies CASSLYSESSYNEQFF.